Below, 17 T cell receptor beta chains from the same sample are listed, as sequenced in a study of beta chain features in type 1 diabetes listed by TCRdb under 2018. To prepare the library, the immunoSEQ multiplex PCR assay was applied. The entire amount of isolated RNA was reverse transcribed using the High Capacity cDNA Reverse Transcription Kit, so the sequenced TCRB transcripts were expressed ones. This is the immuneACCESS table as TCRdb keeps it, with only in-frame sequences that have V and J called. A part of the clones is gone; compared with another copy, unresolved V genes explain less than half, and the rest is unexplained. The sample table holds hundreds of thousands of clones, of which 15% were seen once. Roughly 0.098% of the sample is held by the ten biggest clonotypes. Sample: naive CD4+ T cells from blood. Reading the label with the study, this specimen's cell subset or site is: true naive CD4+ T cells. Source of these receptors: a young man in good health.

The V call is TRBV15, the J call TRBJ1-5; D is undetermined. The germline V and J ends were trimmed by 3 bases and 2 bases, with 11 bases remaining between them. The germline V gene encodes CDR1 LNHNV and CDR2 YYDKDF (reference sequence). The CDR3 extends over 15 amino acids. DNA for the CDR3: TGTGCCACCAGCAGCCCCCGGGAGGGCAATCAGCCCCAGCATTTT. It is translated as CATSSPREGNQPQHF.

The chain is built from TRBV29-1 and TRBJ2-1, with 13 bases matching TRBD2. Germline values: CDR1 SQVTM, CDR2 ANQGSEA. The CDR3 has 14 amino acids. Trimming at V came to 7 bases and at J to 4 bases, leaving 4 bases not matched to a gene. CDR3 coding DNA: TGCAGCGCGGGGACTAGCGGGGATTACAATGAGCAGTTCTTC. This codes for CSAGTSGDYNEQFF.

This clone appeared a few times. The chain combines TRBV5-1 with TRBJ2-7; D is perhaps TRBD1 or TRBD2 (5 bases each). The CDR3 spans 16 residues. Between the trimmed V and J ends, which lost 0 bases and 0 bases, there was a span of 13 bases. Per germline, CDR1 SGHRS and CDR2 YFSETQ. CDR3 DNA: TGCGCCAGCAGCTTGGCCGGGCAGGGAGCCTCCTACGAGCAGTACTTC. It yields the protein CASSLAGQGASYEQYF. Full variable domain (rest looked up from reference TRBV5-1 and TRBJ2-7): KAGVTQTPRYLIKTRGQQVTLSCSPISGHRSVSWYQQTPGQGLQFLFEYFSETQRNKGNFPGRFSGRQFSNSRSEMNVSTLELGDSALYLCASSLAGQGASYEQYFGPGTRLTVT.

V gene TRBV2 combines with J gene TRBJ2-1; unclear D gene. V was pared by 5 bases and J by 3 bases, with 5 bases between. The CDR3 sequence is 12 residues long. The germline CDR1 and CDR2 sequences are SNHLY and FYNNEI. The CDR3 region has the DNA TGTGCCAGCAGTCCGGACTACAATGAGCAGTTCTTC. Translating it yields CASSPDYNEQFF.

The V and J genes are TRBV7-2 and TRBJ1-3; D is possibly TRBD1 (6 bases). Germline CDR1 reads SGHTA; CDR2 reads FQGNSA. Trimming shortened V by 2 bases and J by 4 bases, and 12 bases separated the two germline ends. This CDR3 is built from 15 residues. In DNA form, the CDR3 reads TGTGCCAGCAGCTTATACAGGGTTTCCGGAAACACCATATATTTT. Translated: CASSLYRVSGNTIYF.

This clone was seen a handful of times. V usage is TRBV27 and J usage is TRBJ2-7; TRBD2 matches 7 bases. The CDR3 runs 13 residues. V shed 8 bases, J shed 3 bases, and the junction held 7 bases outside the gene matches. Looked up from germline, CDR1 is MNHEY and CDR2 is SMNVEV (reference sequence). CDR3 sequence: CASAPGLRYEQYF. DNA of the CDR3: TGTGCCAGCGCGCCGGGACTACGCTACGAGCAGTACTTC.

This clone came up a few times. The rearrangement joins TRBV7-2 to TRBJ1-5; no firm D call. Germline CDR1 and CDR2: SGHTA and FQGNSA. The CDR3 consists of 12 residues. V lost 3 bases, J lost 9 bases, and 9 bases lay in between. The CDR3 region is CASSLGVAPQHF. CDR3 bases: TGTGCCAGCAGCTTGGGAGTCGCGCCCCAGCATTTT.

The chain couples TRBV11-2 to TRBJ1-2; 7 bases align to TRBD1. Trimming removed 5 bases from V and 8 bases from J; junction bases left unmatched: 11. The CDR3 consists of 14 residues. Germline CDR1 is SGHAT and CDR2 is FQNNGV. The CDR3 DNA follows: TGTGCCAGCAGCCCCGGGGACAGAGCAAACGGCTACACCTTC. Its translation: CASSPGDRANGYTF. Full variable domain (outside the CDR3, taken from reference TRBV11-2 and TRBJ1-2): EAGVAQSPRYKIIEKRQSVAFWCNPISGHATLYWYQQILGQGPKLLIQFQNNGVVDDSQLPKDRFSAERLKGVDSTLKIQPAKLEDSAVYLCASSPGDRANGYTFGSGTRLTVV.

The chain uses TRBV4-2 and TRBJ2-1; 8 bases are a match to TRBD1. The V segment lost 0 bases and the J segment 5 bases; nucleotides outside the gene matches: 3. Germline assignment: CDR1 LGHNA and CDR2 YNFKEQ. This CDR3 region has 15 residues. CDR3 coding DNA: TGTGCCAGCAGCCAAGAGGGGACAGGAGACAATGAGCAGTTCTTC. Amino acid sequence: CASSQEGTGDNEQFF.

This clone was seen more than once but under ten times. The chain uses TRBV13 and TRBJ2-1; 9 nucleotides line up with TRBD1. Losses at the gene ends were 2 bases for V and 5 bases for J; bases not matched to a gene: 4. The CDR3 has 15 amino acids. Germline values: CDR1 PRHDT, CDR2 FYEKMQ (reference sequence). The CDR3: CASSLNGQGNNEQFF. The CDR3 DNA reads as TGTGCCAGCAGCTTAAATGGACAGGGGAACAATGAGCAGTTCTTC.

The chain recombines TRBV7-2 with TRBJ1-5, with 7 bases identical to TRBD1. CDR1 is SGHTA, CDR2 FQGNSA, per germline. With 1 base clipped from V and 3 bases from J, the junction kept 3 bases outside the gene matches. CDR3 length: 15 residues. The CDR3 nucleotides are TGTGCCAGCAGCTTAGGGGGGACAGTCAATCAGCCCCAGCATTTT. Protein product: CASSLGGTVNQPQHF.

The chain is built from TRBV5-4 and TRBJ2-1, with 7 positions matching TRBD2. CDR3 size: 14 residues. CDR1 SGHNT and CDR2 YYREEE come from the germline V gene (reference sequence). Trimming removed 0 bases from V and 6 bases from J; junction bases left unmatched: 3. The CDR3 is CASSLGLAGNEQFF. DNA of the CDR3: TGTGCCAGCAGCTTGGGACTAGCTGGCAATGAGCAGTTCTTC.

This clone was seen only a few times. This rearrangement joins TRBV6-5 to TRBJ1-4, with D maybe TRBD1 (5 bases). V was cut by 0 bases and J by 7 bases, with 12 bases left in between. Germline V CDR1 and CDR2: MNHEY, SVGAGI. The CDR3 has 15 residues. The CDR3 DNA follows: TGTGCCAGCAGTTACTCGAGGGCAGGGACTGAAAAACTGTTTTTT. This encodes CASSYSRAGTEKLFF.

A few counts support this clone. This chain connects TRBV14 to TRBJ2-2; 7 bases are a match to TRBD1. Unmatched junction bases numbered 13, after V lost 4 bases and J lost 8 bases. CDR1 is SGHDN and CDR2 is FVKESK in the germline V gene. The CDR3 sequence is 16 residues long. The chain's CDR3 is CASSPHDRAVGGELFF. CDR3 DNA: TGTGCCAGCAGCCCCCATGACAGGGCCGTCGGAGGGGAGCTGTTTTTT. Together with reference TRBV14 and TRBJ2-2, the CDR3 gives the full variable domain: EAGVTQFPSHSVIEKGQTVTLRCDPISGHDNLYWYRRVMGKEIKFLLHFVKESKQDESGMPNNRFLAERTGGTYSTLKVQPAELEDSGVYFCASSPHDRAVGGELFFGEGSRLTVL.

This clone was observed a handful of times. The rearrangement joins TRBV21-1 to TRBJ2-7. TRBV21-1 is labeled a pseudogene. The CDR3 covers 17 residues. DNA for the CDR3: TGTGCCAGCAGCAAAGCGCTTTCTTGGGGGAACCCCTACGAGCAGTACTTC. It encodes CASSKALSWGNPYEQYF.

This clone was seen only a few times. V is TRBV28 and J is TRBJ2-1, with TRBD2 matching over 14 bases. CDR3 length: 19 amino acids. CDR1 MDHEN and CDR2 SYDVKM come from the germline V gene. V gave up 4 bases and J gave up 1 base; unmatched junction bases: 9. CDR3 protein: CASSYRLAGGPRSYNEQFF. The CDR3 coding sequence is TGTGCCAGCAGTTACCGACTAGCGGGGGGGCCTAGATCCTACAATGAGCAGTTCTTC.

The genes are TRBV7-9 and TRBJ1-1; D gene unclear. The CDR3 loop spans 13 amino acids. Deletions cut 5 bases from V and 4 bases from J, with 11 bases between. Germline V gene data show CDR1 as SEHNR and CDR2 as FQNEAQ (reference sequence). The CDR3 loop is CASSLDWSTEAFF. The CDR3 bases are TGTGCCAGCAGCCTAGACTGGTCCACTGAAGCTTTCTTT.